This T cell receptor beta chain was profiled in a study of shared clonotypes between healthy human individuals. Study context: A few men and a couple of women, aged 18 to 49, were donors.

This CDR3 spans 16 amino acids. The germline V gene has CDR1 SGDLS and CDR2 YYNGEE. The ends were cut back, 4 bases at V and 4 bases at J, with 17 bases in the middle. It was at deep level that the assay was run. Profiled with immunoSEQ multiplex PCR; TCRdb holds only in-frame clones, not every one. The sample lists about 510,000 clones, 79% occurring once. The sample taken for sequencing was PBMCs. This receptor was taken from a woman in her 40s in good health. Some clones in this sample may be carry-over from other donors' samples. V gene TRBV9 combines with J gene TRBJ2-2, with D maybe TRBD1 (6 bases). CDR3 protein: CASSHPPQGPTGELFF. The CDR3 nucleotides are TGTGCCAGCAGCCATCCACCCCAGGGGCCCACCGGGGAGCTGTTTTTT.